This T cell receptor (beta chain) originates from a study of T cell clonotyping in hematopoietic cell transplantation. Repertoires were generated with immunoSEQ multiplex PCR, while TCRdb's copy carries only in-frame clones and drops some. The sample includes some 16,000 clones, around 90% of them seen just once. About this clone itself: The antigen is not known.

The J segment lost 6 bases and the V segment lost 2 bases, leaving 19 bases of the junction unmatched. The CDR3 totals 18 residues. CDR1 is SGHDT and CDR2 is YYEEEE in the germline V gene. Findings and limits, study-wide: At the given depth, recipient repertoires were over 97% de novo clonotypes. After transplant, recipient diversity fell while pathologically expanded clonotypes grew through day 180. CD4 and CD8 repertoire contributions could not be separated without sorting. Graft donor and pretransplant recipient Inverse Simpson Index values predicted broader posttransplant TCR diversity.

The sample comprised peripheral blood mononuclear cells. The chain links TRBV5-6 to TRBJ1-1; 7 bases match TRBD1. This receptor was taken from a man aged 35 to 55 in good health. Some clones in this sample may be carry-over from other donors' samples. The CDR3 loop reads CASSLHRGFGSRVPEAFF. The CDR3 coding sequence is TGTGCCAGCAGCTTACACAGGGGCTTCGGGTCTAGGGTCCCTGAAGCTTTCTTT.